This T cell receptor (beta chain) was documented in a study of beta chain features in type 1 diabetes (dated by TCRdb to between 2017 and 2018). At the level of the whole study: No differences in mean age, gender distribution, total cell number or subset yield were found between patients and healthy donors. Regulatory and stem cell-like memory subsets were obtained from only 8 patients and about eight healthy donors, while naive and central memory subsets were obtained from all 30 or so donors. The study compared the TCRB repertoires of sorted circulating CD4+ T cell subsets in recently diagnosed type 1 diabetes patients with those in matched healthy donors. A total of just under 110,000,000 sorted cells were examined across all samples, and RNA yield correlated strongly with the number of cells per subset.

Points the paper makes about the study in general: Sequencing cDNA rather than genomic DNA could over-represent highly expressing activated cells, although activation and CD3 levels did not differ between groups. Fewer insertions and more nucleotide deletions at VDJ recombination sites were observed in patients with type 1 diabetes, implying thymic rearrangement abnormalities. Type 1 diabetes patients showed a moderate but significant shortening of TCRB CDR3 length in all four CD4+ subsets. PCR may preferentially amplify shorter templates, but because patient and control samples were amplified and corrected together, any resulting skew would affect both groups equally. Because small numbers of individuals were included in the HLA sub-analyses, any influence of HLA type on TCRB rearrangement was left unresolved. Naive, central memory and regulatory TCRB repertoires appeared more similar among patients than among healthy donors.

Including cysteine and phenylalanine, the CDR3 has 14 amino acids. CDR3 DNA is the only sequence kept; it has 42 bases, read in frame from the first base. The germline V gene encodes CDR1 SGHRS and CDR2 YFSETQ. The V and J ends are trimmed by 2 bases and 4 bases, leaving 10 bases between them. This clone showed up just a few times. Its antigen is unknown. Base qualities are not provided; no much larger clone lies one nucleotide away. A single peripheral blood draw of approximately 100 mL on average was collected from each donor into heparinised tubes. Using a panel that included CD45RO, CCR7, CD25, CD127, CD95 and CD27, naive, central memory, regulatory and stem cell-like memory CD4+ T cells were sorted on a BD FACSAria II. A purity above 95% was achieved for all sorted populations. PBMCs were isolated right away by Lymphoprep density gradient centrifugation and were stained directly, without culture. So that batch effects would be minimized, each experiment stained and sorted samples in pairs, pairing one healthy donor with one patient.

The entire amount of isolated RNA was reverse transcribed using the High Capacity cDNA Reverse Transcription Kit, so the sequenced TCRB transcripts were expressed ones. Deep immunoSEQ sequencing was applied to naive, central memory and regulatory T cell samples, giving an average of around 4 million total reads per sample. Sorted cells were lysed in RLT buffer and RNA was extracted with DNase-treated RNeasy Micro or Mini kits, depending on cell number. To prevent cross-contamination, every cell subset was processed on its own, while patient and healthy donor samples were processed together. The immunoSEQ multiplex PCR was used to amplify TCRB sequences from cDNA, yielding 87-bp fragments that span the CDR3 region. Sequencing of the amplicons was done on the Illumina HiSeq platform. Under the source paper's analysis protocol: Synthetic template baselines were used to correct PCR bias computationally, reads within Hamming distance 2 were collapsed together, and singletons that could not be merged were discarded. Reads were aligned against IMGT so that V, D and J genes, CDR3 length and insertions or deletions at six rearrangement sites could be assigned. Within each subset, clonotype counts were normalized to the number of sorted cells before true diversity and Gini coefficients were calculated with the tcR R package. Repertoire sharing was quantified using the overlap coefficient calculated on TCRB nucleotide sequences. Sourced from immuneACCESS, this table was stored by TCRdb with only in-frame sequences that have V and J called. A share of the clones is absent; for the studies checked, an unresolved V gene accounts for under half, and the remainder has no known explanation. V, J and clone size are those of that table, while D and trimming were read from the DNA. The sample table holds about 180,000 clones, of which about 13% were seen once. The ten most abundant clones make up approximately 0.64% of the sample.

This chain is built from TRBV5-1 and TRBJ1-3; no D segment can be confidently identified. The receptor was isolated from a woman between 18 and 29 years old in good health. Input material: central memory CD4+ T cells from blood. The CDR3 region has the sequence CASSLNTAGNTIYF. The nucleotides are TGCGCCAGCAGCTTAAATACAGCAGGAAACACCATATATTTT.